The 9 T cell receptor beta chains given below trace back to one sample, sequenced in a study of T cells in Graves' hyperthyroidism and ophthalmopathy. The CDR3 regions of TCR beta were amplified from RNA transcripts. Primed by the HTBI set, a first-round RT-PCR was run on the TCR CDR3. TCRdb used MiXCR to reprocess the multiplex PCR reads, holding one entry per CDR3 protein. The sample records 500,000 to 550,000 distinct CDR3 sequences, more than 20% being singletons. Sequences were obtained from blood. These receptors were obtained from a man aged 18 to 29 with Graves' hyperthyroidism.

The table lists this clonotype with many counts. The gene calls are TRBV27 and TRBJ2-2, with TRBD1 as a possible D gene (6 bases). The CDR3 totals 17 residues. The V gene lost 3 bases and the J gene lost 0 bases, with 14 bases spanning the gap. The germline gives CDR1 MNHEY, CDR2 SMNVEV (reference sequence). CDR3 sequence: CASSFNPGAANTGELFF. DNA for the CDR3: TGTGCCAGCAGTTTTAATCCAGGGGCCGCGAACACCGGGGAGCTGTTTTTT.

This clonotype was counted ten times or more. The chain carries TRBV20-1 and TRBJ2-7; 8 positions agree with TRBD1. Per germline, CDR1 DFQATT and CDR2 SNEGSKA (reference sequence). This CDR3 spans 16 amino acids. Trimming removed 1 base from V and 1 base from J; junction bases left unmatched: 9. The CDR3 sequence is CSARGERQGFSYEQYF. The CDR3 DNA reads TGCAGTGCTAGAGGGGAAAGACAGGGGTTTTCCTACGAGCAGTACTTC.

This clonotype showed up many times. This rearrangement joins TRBV11-2 to TRBJ2-5; 7 positions match TRBD2. The CDR3 consists of 17 residues. Losses at the gene ends were 2 bases for V and 0 bases for J; bases not matched to a gene: 9. CDR1 and CDR2 from the germline V gene are SGHAT and FQNNGV. CDR3 bases: TGTGCCAGCAGCTTAATACAGCGGGGTCCGTACCAAGAGACCCAGTACTTC. Translating it yields CASSLIQRGPYQETQYF.

V and J are TRBV11-2 and TRBJ1-1, with D perhaps TRBD1 (6 bases). The germline V and J ends were trimmed by 6 bases and 10 bases, with 15 bases remaining between them. Per germline, CDR1 SGHAT and CDR2 FQNNGV. CDR3 length: 12 residues. The CDR3 protein is CASSSPRGAAFF. The CDR3 DNA follows: TGTGCCAGCAGTAGTCCACGGGGGGCAGCTTTCTTT.

The chain employs TRBV11-3 and TRBJ2-3; perhaps TRBD1 as D (6 bases). The V gene's germline CDR1 is SGHNT and CDR2 YENEEA. V lost 5 bases, J lost 5 bases, and 11 bases lay in between. This CDR3 has 13 amino acids. The CDR3 is CASSGYREDTQYF. In DNA, the CDR3 is TGTGCCAGCAGCGGATACAGGGAAGATACGCAGTATTTT.

This clonotype was observed at least ten times. The genes are TRBV6-5 and TRBJ1-1; no clear D gene. This CDR3 is built from 14 residues. The germline CDR1 and CDR2 sequences are MNHEY and SVGAGI. Trimming shortened V by 4 bases and J by 2 bases, and 11 bases separated the two germline ends. This chain's CDR3 is CASSLKGANTEAFF. In nucleotides, the CDR3 is TGTGCCAGCAGTTTGAAGGGAGCAAACACTGAAGCTTTCTTT.

There are a few counts of this clonotype. V and J are TRBV12-3 or TRBV12-4 and TRBJ2-5; D possibly corresponds to TRBD2 (6 bases). This CDR3 region has 16 residues. Trimming took 7 bases from V and 7 from J, leaving 25 bases between them. The CDR3 DNA reads TGTGCCAGCACCCAGGAGGGGCGGCAGGCCGCGGGGACCCAGTACTTC. Its protein is CASTQEGRQAAGTQYF.

This chain joins TRBV12-3 or TRBV12-4 and TRBJ1-2; 7 positions agree with TRBD1. This CDR3 is 14 amino acids long. The V gene end was trimmed by 4 bases and the J gene end by 3 bases; junction bases not matched to a gene: 5. The CDR3 bases are TGTGCCAGCAGTTCCTCCACAGGGGACTATGGCTACACCTTC. Protein sequence: CASSSSTGDYGYTF.

In this sample, this clonotype turned up many times. This rearrangement joins TRBV12-3 or TRBV12-4 to TRBJ2-7; maybe TRBD2 (5 bases). This CDR3 spans 13 amino acids. Trimming removed 5 bases from V and 9 bases from J, with 17 bases in between. The CDR3 region is CASSTSPPEGQYF. As DNA, the CDR3 is TGTGCCAGCAGTACGAGTCCCCCCGAGGGGCAGTACTTC.